The clone carrying this TCR beta chain was recorded many times. The data were taken from a study of early T cells in non-severe SARS-CoV-2 infection. CDR1 and CDR2 (germline): LNHNV, YYDKDF (reference sequence). CDR3 length: 15 amino acids. The V end lost 0 bases, the J end lost 2 bases, and 10 bases lay between the germline ends. TCRdb redid the calling of the 5' RACE reads with MiXCR, one entry per CDR3 protein. The profile shows fewer than 35,000 distinct CDR3 sequences, about 10% of them singletons. The receptor's source is an adult who was a healthcare worker with PCR-confirmed SARS-CoV-2 infection or an uninfected control (not recorded which). The sequenced material came from whole blood. V usage is TRBV15 and J usage is TRBJ2-5, with D unclear. CDR3 DNA sequence: TGTGCCACCAGCAGAGATCCCGGAAAGCAAGAGACCCAGTACTTC. Its protein is CATSRDPGKQETQYF.